This TCR beta chain derives from a study of spatial heterogeneity in lung cancer. Study as a whole: Alpha-chain sequences were consistently detected in smaller numbers than beta-chain sequences. Notes on the study in general: Blood showed ubiquitous tumor TCRs more often at resection than at routine follow-up.

This clonotype was counted between two and nine times. Its antigen is as yet unknown. Germline CDR1 and CDR2: DFQATT and SNEGSKA (reference sequence). The CDR3 has 14 residues. V lost 3 bases and J 2 bases, leaving 14 bases between the germline ends. Time point: sample taken at primary tumor resection. Whole RNA from tumor, nontumor lung or frozen PBMC was sequenced unsorted. Samples came from some 73 TRACERx patients with untreated early-stage lung cancer. Every TCR cDNA molecule carried a tag that served as a unique molecular identifier. TCRdb re-called the 5' RACE reads with MiXCR, one entry per CDR3 protein. The table shows 90,000 or so distinct CDR3 sequences, with under 9% occurring only once.

V and J are TRBV20-1 and TRBJ2-7, with D tentatively TRBD2 (6 bases). Sequenced here: PBMCs, sampled at surgery. The receptor was derived from a male donor with early-stage non-small cell lung cancer. The CDR3 here is CSASSTRGAYEQYF. CDR3 DNA: TGCAGTGCTAGCTCGACTAGAGGGGCCTACGAGCAGTACTTC.